This T cell receptor (beta chain) is from a study of OX40 agonist ivuxolimab in advanced cancers. Assay used: immunoSEQ multiplex PCR; TCRdb lists only in-frame clones, some missing. The table records about 59,000 clones, over 70% of them present only once. CDR1 is MDHEN and CDR2 is SYDVKM in the germline V gene. The ends were cut back, 3 bases at V and 2 bases at J, with 8 bases in the middle. The CDR3 is made up of 15 amino acids. The source material was CD4+ or CD8+ T cells sorted from blood, sampled in a trial of the OX40 agonist ivuxolimab. The chain has TRBV28 and TRBJ2-6, with D perhaps matching TRBD2 (5 bases). The receptor was derived from an adult with an advanced solid tumor such as melanoma, head and neck, liver or kidney cancer. CDR3 sequence reads: CASSFEGTGANVLTF. Here the CDR3 DNA reads TGTGCCAGCAGTTTTGAGGGAACTGGGGCCAACGTCCTGACTTTC.